This T cell receptor beta chain was captured by sequencing in a study of beta chain features in type 1 diabetes (dated by TCRdb to the late 2010s). General notes on the study: No differences in mean age, gender distribution, total cell number or subset yield were found between patients and healthy donors. Whereas all 30 or so donors provided naive and central memory subsets, regulatory and stem cell-like memory subsets were isolated from just 8 patients and about 8 healthy donors. A total of around 110,000,000 sorted cells were examined across all samples, and a strong correlation was observed between cell number per subset and RNA yield. The study compared the TCRB repertoires of sorted circulating CD4+ T cell subsets in recently diagnosed type 1 diabetes patients with those in matched healthy donors. Study-wide findings and limitations: Because cDNA was sequenced instead of genomic DNA, highly expressing activated cells could be over-represented, though the groups showed no difference in activation or CD3 levels. Because the HLA sub-analyses included only small numbers of individuals, any influence of HLA type on TCRB rearrangement was left unresolved. Fewer insertions and more nucleotide deletions at VDJ recombination sites were observed in patients with type 1 diabetes, implying thymic rearrangement abnormalities. Type 1 diabetes patients showed a moderate but significant shortening of TCRB CDR3 length in all four CD4+ subsets. Naive, central memory and regulatory TCRB repertoires appeared more similar among patients than among healthy donors. Shorter templates might have been favored by PCR, but patient and control samples were amplified and corrected together, so both groups would have been affected equally by any skew.

Each donor gave one peripheral blood draw, roughly 0.11 L on average, collected into heparinised tubes. A BD FACSAria II was used to sort naive, central memory, regulatory and stem cell-like memory CD4+ T cells with a panel that included CD45RO, CCR7, CD25, CD127, CD95 and CD27. Purity was above 98% for every sorted population. PBMCs were isolated immediately by Lymphoprep density gradient centrifugation and stained directly without culture. Samples were stained and sorted in pairs, with one healthy donor and one patient per experiment, so that batch effects were minimized. This clone has a count of ten or more. Its antigen is unknown. Per-nucleotide qualities are absent, and no much larger clonotype sits a single base away. The entire isolated RNA was reverse transcribed using the High Capacity cDNA Reverse Transcription Kit, and thus expressed TCRB transcripts were sequenced. Naive, central memory and regulatory T cell samples underwent deep immunoSEQ sequencing, averaging about 3.3 million total reads per sample. After sorted cells were lysed in RLT buffer, RNA was extracted with DNase-treated RNeasy Micro or Mini kits, with the choice depending on cell number. To prevent cross-contamination, every cell subset was processed on its own, while patient and healthy donor samples were processed together. The immunoSEQ multiplex PCR was used to amplify TCRB sequences from cDNA, yielding 87-bp fragments that span the CDR3 region. Sequencing of the amplicons was performed on the Illumina HiSeq platform. Regarding the original processing steps: Synthetic template baselines were used to correct PCR bias computationally, reads within Hamming distance 2 were collapsed, and singletons that could not be merged were discarded. By aligning reads against IMGT, V, D and J genes, CDR3 length, and insertions or deletions at six rearrangement sites were assigned. Within each subset, clonotype counts were normalized to sorted cell number, and only after that were true diversity and Gini coefficients computed with the tcR R package. The overlap coefficient, calculated on TCRB nucleotide sequences, was used to measure repertoire sharing. Out-of-frame TCRB sequences from naive cells were analyzed to stand in for the pre-selection repertoire. Imported from immuneACCESS, the table was reduced by TCRdb to in-frame sequences with V and J called. These copies leave out some clones; in studies compared against another copy, an unresolved V gene accounts for under half, and the cause of the remainder is not known. That table furnishes V, J and clone size, whereas the DNA furnished D and trimming. The sample table holds some 640,000 clones, of which over 12% were seen once. The top ten hold roughly 0.04% of the sample.

V is clipped by 7 bases and J by 7 bases, and the sequence between their germline boundaries is 5 bases long. From its cysteine to its phenylalanine, the CDR3 spans 11 amino acids. CDR3 DNA only is kept here, 33 bases in frame from base 1. CDR1 and CDR2 (MDHEN, SYDVKM) derive from the germline V gene. The sequence was obtained from a man aged 18 to 30 with type 1 diabetes. Sequencing input: naive CD4+ T cells from blood. The cell subset or site label of this sample denotes: true naive CD4+ T cells. Rearrangement joined TRBV28 to TRBJ1-6; a confident D gene designation cannot be given. The CDR3 is CASTRNSPLHF. The nucleotides read TGTGCCAGCACACGGAATTCACCCCTCCACTTT.